These T cell receptor beta chains were read from a single sample in a study of blood T cell repertoires in COVID-19. The assay was immunoSEQ multiplex PCR, and TCRdb's table has in-frame clones only and misses some. Of 99,000 or so clones in the sample, almost 90% are singletons; the top ten hold about 2%. Material: peripheral blood. Source of these receptors: a man in his fifties or sixties with COVID-19, enrolled during active disease. Each CDR3 is given with its conserved first and last residue. The D gene is left open where the match is weak. Rows give clone size only sometimes, using once, few, many, or a class for an expanded clone.

TRBV7-9	16	-	-	TRBJ2-7	CASSSLDTGGSGEQYF	TGTGCCAGCAGCTCGCTTGACACCGGGGGATCGGGCGAGCAGTACTTC
TRBV7-2	17	TRBD2	-	TRBJ2-5	CASSLGYGLAGGETQYF	TGTGCCAGCAGCTTAGGATACGGACTAGCGGGGGGCGAGACCCAGTACTTC
TRBV4-1	14	TRBD1	few	TRBJ1-5	CASSQRQGNQPQHF	TGCGCCAGCAGCCAGAGACAGGGGAATCAGCCCCAGCATTTT
TRBV4-2	15	-	-	TRBJ1-2	CASSQDGGEDYGYTF	TGTGCCAGCAGCCAAGATGGGGGGGAAGACTATGGCTACACCTTC
TRBV7-2	15	-	once	TRBJ2-7	CASSLDMTVSYEQYF	TGTGCCAGCAGCTTAGATATGACAGTCTCCTACGAGCAGTACTTC
TRBV3-1/TRBV3-2	16	TRBD1	-	TRBJ2-6	CASSRDRGSGANVLTF	TGTGCCAGCAGCCGGGACAGGGGCTCGGGGGCCAACGTCCTGACTTTC
TRBV24-1	13	-	-	TRBJ1-2	CATSASALGGYTF	TGTGCCACCAGTGCTTCAGCCTTGGGCGGCTACACCTTC
TRBV5-1	12	-	few	TRBJ1-2	CASSPSGYGYTF	TGCGCCAGCAGTCCCTCAGGGTATGGCTACACCTTC
TRBV5-4	16	TRBD2	-	TRBJ2-1	CASSSRAGSSYNEQFF	TGTGCCAGCAGCAGTCGAGCGGGGAGCTCCTACAATGAGCAGTTCTTC
TRBV2	14	TRBD1	-	TRBJ2-2	CATKPGTVTGELFF	TGTGCCACCAAGCCCGGGACAGTCACCGGGGAGCTGTTTTTT
TRBV18	15	-	-	TRBJ2-1	CASSPRPGLNNEQFF	TGTGCCAGCTCACCCCGACCAGGGTTGAACAATGAGCAGTTCTTC
TRBV7-8	15	-	-	TRBJ1-5	CASSFVGQGNQPQHF	TGTGCCAGCAGCTTTGTCGGGCAGGGAAATCAGCCCCAGCATTTT
TRBV7-2	13	-	-	TRBJ2-7	CASSLGQRVPQYF	TGTGCCAGCAGCTTAGGTCAGAGGGTCCCGCAGTACTTC
TRBV2	12	TRBD1	-	TRBJ1-2	CASSRDSYGYTF	TGTGCCAGCAGTAGGGACAGCTATGGCTACACCTTC
TRBV14	16	-	-	TRBJ2-7	CASSQENRLSSYEQYF	TGTGCCAGCAGCCAAGAAAACAGGCTGAGCTCCTACGAGCAGTACTTC
TRBV7-8	17	TRBD1	once	TRBJ1-3	CASSLNPYRGQENTIYF	TGTGCCAGCAGCTTAAACCCATACCGCGGACAGGAAAACACCATATATTTT
TRBV7-2	13	TRBD1	-	TRBJ1-6	CASSFGQGRPLHF	TGTGCCAGCAGCTTTGGACAGGGACGACCCCTCCACTTT
TRBV11-3	15	TRBD1	-	TRBJ2-3	CASSRTGGSTDTQYF	TGTGCCAGCAGCCGCACAGGGGGAAGCACAGATACGCAGTATTTT
TRBV5-1	14	TRBD1	-	TRBJ1-2	CASSSGQANYGYTF	TGCGCCAGCAGCTCGGGACAGGCTAACTATGGCTACACCTTC
TRBV7-8	19	TRBD2	-	TRBJ2-6	CASSPRLAGGLSGANVLTF	TGTGCCAGCAGCCCAAGACTAGCGGGGGGGCTCTCTGGGGCCAACGTCCTGACTTTC
TRBV6-6	15	TRBD2	-	TRBJ2-3	CASSQAGGRADTQYF	TGTGCCAGCAGTCAAGCGGGGGGGCGAGCAGATACGCAGTATTTT
TRBV14	16	-	few	TRBJ1-5	CASSQGWAGGNQPQHF	TGTGCCAGCAGCCAAGGTTGGGCAGGCGGCAATCAGCCCCAGCATTTT
TRBV5-1	14	TRBD1	-	TRBJ1-5	CASSKGTGAQPQHF	TGCGCCAGCAGCAAAGGGACAGGCGCTCAGCCCCAGCATTTT
TRBV4-2	17	-	-	TRBJ1-5	CASSQDFEGDSNQPQHF	TGTGCCAGCAGCCAAGATTTTGAGGGGGATAGCAATCAGCCCCAGCATTTT
TRBV4-3	15	-	-	TRBJ1-2	CASSQVGGDFYGYTF	TGCGCCAGCAGCCAGGTGGGGGGGGATTTCTATGGCTACACCTTC
TRBV27	13	-	-	TRBJ1-2	CASSNLPGSGYTF	TGTGCCAGCAGTAACCTCCCCGGGTCCGGCTACACCTTC
TRBV6-4	13	-	few	TRBJ1-5	CASRGVRNQPQHF	TGTGCCAGCAGAGGGGTAAGGAATCAGCCCCAGCATTTT
TRBV9	15	-	-	TRBJ2-1	CASSVRGLLYNEQFF	TGTGCCAGCAGCGTAAGGGGACTCCTTTACAATGAGCAGTTCTTC
TRBV19	18	TRBD2	-	TRBJ2-3	CASSIVAGGAWGTDTQYF	TGTGCCAGTAGTATCGTCGCGGGGGGGGCCTGGGGCACAGATACGCAGTATTTT
TRBV9	15	-	-	TRBJ1-4	CASSFTGVRNEKLFF	TGTGCCAGCAGCTTTACCGGGGTCCGAAATGAAAAACTGTTTTTT
TRBV18	14	-	-	TRBJ2-2	CASSPAPNTGELFF	TGTGCCAGCTCACCGGCTCCGAACACCGGGGAGCTGTTTTTT
TRBV28	15	-	-	TRBJ1-2	CASRPGQIHNYGYTF	TGTGCCAGCAGGCCAGGACAGATTCATAACTATGGCTACACCTTC
TRBV2	14	TRBD1	-	TRBJ2-1	CASTWRDRGREQFF	TGTGCCAGCACGTGGAGAGACAGGGGGCGCGAGCAGTTCTTC
TRBV18	12	-	-	TRBJ2-7	CASSPSLYEQYF	TGTGCCAGCTCACCCTCGTTATACGAGCAGTACTTC
TRBV28	14	TRBD1	-	TRBJ1-4	CASSLTGVGEKLFF	TGTGCCAGCAGTTTAACAGGGGTTGGTGAAAAACTGTTTTTT
TRBV7-9	15	TRBD1	-	TRBJ1-1	CASSLSGQGAFGAFF	TGTGCCAGCAGCTTATCAGGACAGGGGGCGTTTGGAGCTTTCTTT
TRBV18	14	TRBD2	once	TRBJ2-1	CASSLGLAGDEQFF	TGTGCCAGCTCACTCGGACTAGCGGGCGATGAGCAGTTCTTC
TRBV29-1	12	TRBD1	-	TRBJ2-5	CSAGTGRETQYF	TGCAGCGCTGGGACAGGACGGGAGACCCAGTACTTC
TRBV30	13	TRBD1	-	TRBJ1-6	CAWRQGGNSPLHF	TGTGCCTGGAGGCAGGGGGGAAATTCACCCCTCCACTTT
TRBV6-2/TRBV6-3	14	-	-	TRBJ1-1	CASSYLSTNTEAFF	TGTGCCAGCAGTTACCTAAGTACGAACACTGAAGCTTTCTTT
TRBV6-5	13	TRBD1	-	TRBJ2-1	CASSYSDRGRQFF	TGTGCCAGCAGTTACTCCGACAGGGGCAGGCAGTTCTTC
TRBV10-3	14	TRBD1	-	TRBJ1-4	CAISAGTGYEKLFF	TGTGCCATCAGCGCCGGGACAGGGTATGAAAAACTGTTTTTT
TRBV14	13	-	-	TRBJ1-1	CASSQGVNTEAFF	TGTGCCAGCAGCCAGGGAGTGAACACTGAAGCTTTCTTT
TRBV5-1	15	-	-	TRBJ1-5	CASSLDGQSNQPQHF	TGCGCCAGCAGCTTGGACGGACAGAGCAATCAGCCCCAGCATTTT
TRBV5-1	14	TRBD1	-	TRBJ2-2	CASSSQGAPGELFF	TGCGCCAGCAGCTCACAGGGGGCCCCCGGGGAGCTGTTTTTT
TRBV9	16	-	-	TRBJ2-5	CASSVSRGGHQETQYF	TGTGCCAGCAGCGTCTCAAGGGGGGGACACCAAGAGACCCAGTACTTC
TRBV30	13	TRBD1	-	TRBJ1-2	CAWNSQGAYGYTF	TGTGCCTGGAACTCACAGGGGGCTTATGGCTACACCTTC
TRBV28	15	TRBD2	-	TRBJ2-5	CASSSQAGGQETQYF	TGTGCCAGCAGTTCGCAAGCGGGGGGCCAGGAGACCCAGTACTTC
TRBV3-1/TRBV3-2	17	TRBD2	once	TRBJ2-3	CASSRTSGGIRTDTQYF	TGTGCCAGCAGCCGGACTAGCGGGGGCATTCGCACAGATACGCAGTATTTT
TRBV4-1	16	TRBD1	-	TRBJ1-4	CASSHYRDSPNEKLFF	TGCGCCAGCAGCCATTACAGGGACAGCCCTAATGAAAAACTGTTTTTT
TRBV7-9	14	-	-	TRBJ2-1	CASSLVPGNNEQFF	TGTGCCAGCAGCTTAGTTCCAGGCAACAATGAGCAGTTCTTC